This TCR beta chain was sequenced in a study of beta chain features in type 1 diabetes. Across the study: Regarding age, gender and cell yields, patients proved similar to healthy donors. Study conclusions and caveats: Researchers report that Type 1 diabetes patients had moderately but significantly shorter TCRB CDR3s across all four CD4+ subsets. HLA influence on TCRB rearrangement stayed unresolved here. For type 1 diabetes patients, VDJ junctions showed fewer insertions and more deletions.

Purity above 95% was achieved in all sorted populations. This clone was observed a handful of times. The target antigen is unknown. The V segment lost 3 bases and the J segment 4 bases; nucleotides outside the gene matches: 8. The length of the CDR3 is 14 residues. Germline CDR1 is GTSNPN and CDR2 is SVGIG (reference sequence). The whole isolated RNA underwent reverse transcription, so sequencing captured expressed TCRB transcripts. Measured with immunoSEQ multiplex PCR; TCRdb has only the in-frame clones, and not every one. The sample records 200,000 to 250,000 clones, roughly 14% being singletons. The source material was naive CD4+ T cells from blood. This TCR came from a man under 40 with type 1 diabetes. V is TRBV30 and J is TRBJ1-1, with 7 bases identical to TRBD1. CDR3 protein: CAWSGGQMATEAFF. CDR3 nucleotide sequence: TGTGCCTGGAGCGGGGGACAGATGGCCACTGAAGCTTTCTTT.